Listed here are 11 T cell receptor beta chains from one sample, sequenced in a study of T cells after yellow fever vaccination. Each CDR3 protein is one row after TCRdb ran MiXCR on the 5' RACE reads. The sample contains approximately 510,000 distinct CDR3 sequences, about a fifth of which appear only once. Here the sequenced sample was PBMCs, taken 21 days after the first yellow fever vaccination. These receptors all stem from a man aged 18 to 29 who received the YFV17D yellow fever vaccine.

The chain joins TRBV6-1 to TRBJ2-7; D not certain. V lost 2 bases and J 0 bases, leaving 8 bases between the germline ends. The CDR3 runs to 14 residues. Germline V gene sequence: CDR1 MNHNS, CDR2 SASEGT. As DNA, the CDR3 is TGTGCCAGCAGTGAACAGGCAAGCTCCTACGAGCAGTACTTC. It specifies CASSEQASSYEQYF.

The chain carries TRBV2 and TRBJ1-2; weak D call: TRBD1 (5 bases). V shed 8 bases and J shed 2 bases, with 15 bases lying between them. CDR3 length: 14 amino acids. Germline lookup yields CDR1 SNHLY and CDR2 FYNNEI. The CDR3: CASLAGTNNYGYTF. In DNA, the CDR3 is TGTGCCAGCCTTGCCGGGACGAACAACTATGGCTACACCTTC.

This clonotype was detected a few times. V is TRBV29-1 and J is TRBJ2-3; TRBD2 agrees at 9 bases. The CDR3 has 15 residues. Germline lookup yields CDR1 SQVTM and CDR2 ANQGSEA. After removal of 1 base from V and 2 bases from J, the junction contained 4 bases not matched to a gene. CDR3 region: CSVEVLGLATDTQYF. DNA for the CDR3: TGCAGCGTTGAAGTCCTGGGACTAGCCACAGATACGCAGTATTTT.

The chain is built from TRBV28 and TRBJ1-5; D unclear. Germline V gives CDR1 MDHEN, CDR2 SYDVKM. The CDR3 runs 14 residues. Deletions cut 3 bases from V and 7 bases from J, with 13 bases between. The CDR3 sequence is CASSLAVFVQPQHF. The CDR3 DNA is TGTGCCAGCAGTTTGGCGGTTTTTGTCCAGCCCCAGCATTTT. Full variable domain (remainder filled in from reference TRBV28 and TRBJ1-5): DVKVTQSSRYLVKRTGEKVFLECVQDMDHENMFWYRQDPGLGLRLIYFSYDVKMKEKGDIPEGYSVSREKKERFSLILESASTNQTSMYLCASSLAVFVQPQHFGDGTRLSIL.

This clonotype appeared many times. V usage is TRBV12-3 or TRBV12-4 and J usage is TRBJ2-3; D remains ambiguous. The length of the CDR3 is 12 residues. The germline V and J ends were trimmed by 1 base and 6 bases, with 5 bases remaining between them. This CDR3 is CASSLDSDTQYF. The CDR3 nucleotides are TGTGCCAGCAGTTTAGATTCCGATACGCAGTATTTT.

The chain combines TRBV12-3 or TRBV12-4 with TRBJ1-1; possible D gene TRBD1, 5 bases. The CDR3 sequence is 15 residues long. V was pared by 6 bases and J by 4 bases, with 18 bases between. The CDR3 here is CASSDTDFGGTEAFF. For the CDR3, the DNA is TGTGCCAGCAGCGACACCGACTTCGGGGGCACTGAAGCTTTCTTT.

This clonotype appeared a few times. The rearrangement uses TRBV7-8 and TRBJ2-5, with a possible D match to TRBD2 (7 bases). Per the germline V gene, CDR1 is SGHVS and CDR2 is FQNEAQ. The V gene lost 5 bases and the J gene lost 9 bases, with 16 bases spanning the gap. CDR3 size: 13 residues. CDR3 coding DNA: TGTGCCAGCAGCGGAGGGGGGGGGCCCTCCCAGTACTTC. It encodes CASSGGGGPSQYF. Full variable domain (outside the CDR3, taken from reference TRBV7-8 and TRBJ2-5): GAGVSQSPRYKVAKRGQDVALRCDPISGHVSLFWYQQALGQGPEFLTYFQNEAQLDKSGLPSDRFFAERPEGSVSTLKIQRTQQEDSAVYLCASSGGGGPSQYFGPGTRLLVL.

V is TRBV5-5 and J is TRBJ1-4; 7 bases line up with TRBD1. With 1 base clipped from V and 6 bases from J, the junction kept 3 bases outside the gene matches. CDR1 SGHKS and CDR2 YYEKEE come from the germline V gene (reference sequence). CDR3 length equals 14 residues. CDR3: CASSLPTGDEKLFF. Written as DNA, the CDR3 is TGTGCCAGCAGCTTGCCCACAGGGGATGAAAAACTGTTTTTT.

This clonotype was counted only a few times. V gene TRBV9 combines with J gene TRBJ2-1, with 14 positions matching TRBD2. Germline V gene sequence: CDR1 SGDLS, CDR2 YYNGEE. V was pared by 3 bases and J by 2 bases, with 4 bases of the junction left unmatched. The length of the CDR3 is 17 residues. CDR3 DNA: TGTGCCAGCAGCGCGGGACTAGCGGGGGACCCCTACAATGAGCAGTTCTTC. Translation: CASSAGLAGDPYNEQFF.

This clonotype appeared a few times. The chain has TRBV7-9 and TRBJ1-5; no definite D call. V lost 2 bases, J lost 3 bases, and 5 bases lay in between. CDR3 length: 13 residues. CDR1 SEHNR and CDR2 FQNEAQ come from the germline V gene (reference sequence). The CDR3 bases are TGTGCCAGCAGCTTAACCATCAATCAGCCCCAGCATTTT. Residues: CASSLTINQPQHF.

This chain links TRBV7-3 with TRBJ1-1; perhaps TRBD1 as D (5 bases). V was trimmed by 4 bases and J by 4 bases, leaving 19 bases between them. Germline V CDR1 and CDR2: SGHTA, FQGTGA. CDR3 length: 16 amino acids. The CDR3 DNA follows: TGTGCCAGCAGCTCGATCCCCGGGGACCTGGGCACTGAAGCTTTCTTT. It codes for CASSSIPGDLGTEAFF.